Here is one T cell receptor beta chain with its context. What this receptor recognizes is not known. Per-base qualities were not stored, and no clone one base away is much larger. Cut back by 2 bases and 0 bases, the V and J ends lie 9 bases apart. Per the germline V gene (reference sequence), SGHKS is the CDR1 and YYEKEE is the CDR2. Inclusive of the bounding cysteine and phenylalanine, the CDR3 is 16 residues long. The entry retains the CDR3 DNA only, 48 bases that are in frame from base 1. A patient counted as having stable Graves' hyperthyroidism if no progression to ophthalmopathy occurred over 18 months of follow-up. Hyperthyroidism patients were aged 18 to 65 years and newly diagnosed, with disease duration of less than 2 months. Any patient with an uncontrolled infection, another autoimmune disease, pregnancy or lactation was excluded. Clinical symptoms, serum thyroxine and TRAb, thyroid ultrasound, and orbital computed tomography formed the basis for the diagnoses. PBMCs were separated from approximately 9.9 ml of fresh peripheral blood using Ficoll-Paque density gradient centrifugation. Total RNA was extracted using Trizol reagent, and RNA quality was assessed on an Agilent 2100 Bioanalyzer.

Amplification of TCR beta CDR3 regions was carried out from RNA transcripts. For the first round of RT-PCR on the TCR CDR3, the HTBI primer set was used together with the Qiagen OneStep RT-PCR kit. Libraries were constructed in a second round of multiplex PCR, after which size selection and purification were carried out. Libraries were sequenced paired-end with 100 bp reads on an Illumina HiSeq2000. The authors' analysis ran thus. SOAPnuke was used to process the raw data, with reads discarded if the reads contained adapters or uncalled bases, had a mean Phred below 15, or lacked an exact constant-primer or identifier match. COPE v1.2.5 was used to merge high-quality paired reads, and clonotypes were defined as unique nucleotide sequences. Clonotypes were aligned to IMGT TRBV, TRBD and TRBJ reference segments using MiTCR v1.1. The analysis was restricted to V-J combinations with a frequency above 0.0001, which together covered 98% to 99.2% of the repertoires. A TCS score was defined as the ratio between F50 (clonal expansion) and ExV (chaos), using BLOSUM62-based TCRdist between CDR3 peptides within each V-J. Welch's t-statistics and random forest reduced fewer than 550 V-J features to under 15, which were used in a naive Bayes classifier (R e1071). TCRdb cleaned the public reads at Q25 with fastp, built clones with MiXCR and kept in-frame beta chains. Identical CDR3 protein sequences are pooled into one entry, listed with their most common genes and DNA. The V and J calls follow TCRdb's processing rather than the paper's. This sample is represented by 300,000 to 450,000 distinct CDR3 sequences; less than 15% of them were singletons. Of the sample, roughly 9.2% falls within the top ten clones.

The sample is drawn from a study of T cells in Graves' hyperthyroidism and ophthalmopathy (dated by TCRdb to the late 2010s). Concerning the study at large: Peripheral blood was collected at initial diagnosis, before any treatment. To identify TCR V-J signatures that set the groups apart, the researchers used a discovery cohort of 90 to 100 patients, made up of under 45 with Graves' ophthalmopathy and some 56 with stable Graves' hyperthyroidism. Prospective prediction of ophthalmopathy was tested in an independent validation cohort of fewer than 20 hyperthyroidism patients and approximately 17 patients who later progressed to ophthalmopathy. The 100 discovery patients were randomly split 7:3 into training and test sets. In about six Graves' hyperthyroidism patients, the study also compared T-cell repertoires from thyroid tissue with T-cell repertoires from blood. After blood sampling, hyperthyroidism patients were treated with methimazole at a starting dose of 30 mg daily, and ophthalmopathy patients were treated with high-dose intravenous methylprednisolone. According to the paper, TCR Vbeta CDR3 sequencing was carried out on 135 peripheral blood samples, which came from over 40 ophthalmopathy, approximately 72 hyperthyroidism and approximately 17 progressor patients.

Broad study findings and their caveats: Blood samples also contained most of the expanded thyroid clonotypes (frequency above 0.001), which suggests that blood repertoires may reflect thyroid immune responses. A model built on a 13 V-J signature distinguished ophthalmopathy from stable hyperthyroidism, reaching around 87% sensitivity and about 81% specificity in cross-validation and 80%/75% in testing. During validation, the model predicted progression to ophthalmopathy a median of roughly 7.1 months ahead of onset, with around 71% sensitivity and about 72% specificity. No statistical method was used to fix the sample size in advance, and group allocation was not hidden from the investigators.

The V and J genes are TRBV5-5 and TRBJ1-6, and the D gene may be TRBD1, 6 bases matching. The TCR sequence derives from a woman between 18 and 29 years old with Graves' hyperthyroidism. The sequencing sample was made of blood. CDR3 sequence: CASSFPGASYNSPLHF. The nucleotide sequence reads TGTGCCAGCAGCTTCCCAGGGGCCTCCTATAATTCACCCCTCCACTTT.